Following are 16 T cell receptor beta chains from one sample sequenced in a study of technical replicates of blood from a handful of donors. Sequenced by immunoSEQ multiplex PCR; TCRdb stores in-frame clones only, minus some. The sample includes tens of thousands of clones, 92% of them seen just once. Sequenced material: T cells isolated from PBMCs. The receptors shown here come from a human donor in good health.

The chain recombines TRBV6-6 with TRBJ2-7; tentatively, D is TRBD2 (6 bases). CDR1 is MNHNY, CDR2 SVGAGI, per germline (reference sequence). V lost 6 bases to trimming and J lost 6 bases, with 12 bases between them. This CDR3 comprises 12 residues. The CDR3 loop is CASSQTSVEQYF. CDR3 sequence (DNA): TGTGCCAGCAGCCAGACTAGTGTCGAGCAGTACTTC.

The chain is built from TRBV6-5 and TRBJ1-1; 7 bases match TRBD1. The germline V gene encodes CDR1 MNHEY and CDR2 SVGAGI. The V and J ends lost 5 bases and 3 bases, in that order; junction bases with no gene match: 9. This CDR3 is built from 15 residues. CDR3 coding DNA: TGTGCCAGCAGTATAGGGGGCTTCGGGGACACTGAAGCTTTCTTT. Translation: CASSIGGFGDTEAFF.

This sequence joins TRBV5-6 and TRBJ2-1; 7 nucleotides agree with TRBD1. The CDR3 length is 15 residues. CDR1 and CDR2 from the germline V gene are SGHDT and YYEEEE. The V and J ends lost 4 bases and 7 bases, in that order; junction bases with no gene match: 11. CDR3 protein: CASSLRTGSRNEQFF. CDR3 nucleotides: TGTGCCAGCAGCCTCCGGACAGGTTCCCGGAATGAGCAGTTCTTC.

The chain links TRBV28 to TRBJ1-1; 9 bases map to TRBD1. Germline V gene sequence: CDR1 MDHEN, CDR2 SYDVKM. V trimming: 5 bases; J trimming: 1 base; junction bases outside the gene matches: 11. CDR3 length: 17 amino acids. The CDR3 nucleotides read TGTGCCAGCAGTGGGACAGGGTGGCGTAAAGCGAACACTGAAGCTTTCTTT. Translation: CASSGTGWRKANTEAFF. The variable domain in full, with the rest retrieved from reference TRBV28 and TRBJ1-1, is DVKVTQSSRYLVKRTGEKVFLECVQDMDHENMFWYRQDPGLGLRLIYFSYDVKMKEKGDIPEGYSVSREKKERFSLILESASTNQTSMYLCASSGTGWRKANTEAFFGQGTRLTVV.

A word on this clone: A read error may explain this, as a much larger clone is one base away. This chain joins TRBV7-2 and TRBJ1-1; D is possibly TRBD1 (6 bases). Trimming cost V 3 bases and J 1 base, with 6 bases left between them. The CDR3 loop spans 13 amino acids. Germline loops: CDR1 SGHTA, CDR2 FQGNSA. The CDR3 spells CASSLDRNTEAFF. CDR3 sequence (DNA): TGTGCCAGCAGCTTGGACAGGAACACTGAAGCTTTCTTT. The whole variable domain, filled in from reference TRBV7-2 and TRBJ1-1, reads GAGVSQSPSNKVTEKGKDVELRCDPISGHTALYWYRQSLGQGLEFLIYFQGNSAPDKSGLPSDRFSAERTGGSVSTLTIQRTQQEDSAVYLCASSLDRNTEAFFGQGTRLTVV.

V gene TRBV5-1 combines with J gene TRBJ2-7, with a weak D call TRBD2 (6 bases). V lost 4 bases, J lost 0 bases, and 11 bases lay in between. The CDR3 spans 14 residues. Germline CDR1 reads SGHRS; CDR2 reads YFSETQ. For the CDR3, the DNA is TGCGCCAGCAGCCTAGCGTATACCTCCTACGAGCAGTACTTC. This gives the protein CASSLAYTSYEQYF.

This rearrangement joins TRBV2 to TRBJ1-5, with a possible D match to TRBD1 (6 bases). CDR1 is SNHLY and CDR2 is FYNNEI in the germline V gene. CDR3 size: 13 residues. Trimming stripped 6 bases from V and 6 bases from J, with 12 bases between. Written as DNA, the CDR3 is TGTGCCAGCAGGGGGGCCTGGAGTCAGCCCCAGCATTTT. Encoded protein: CASRGAWSQPQHF.

This clone has only a few counts. V usage is TRBV7-9 and J usage is TRBJ2-1; D is undetermined. The CDR3 has 11 amino acids. CDR1 is SEHNR and CDR2 is FQNEAQ in the germline V gene (reference sequence). With 5 bases removed from V and 8 bases from J, the gap between germline ends came to 7 bases. This CDR3 reads CASSTRDEQFF. CDR3 coding DNA: TGTGCCAGCAGCACCCGAGATGAGCAGTTCTTC.

This rearrangement joins TRBV5-4 to TRBJ1-1, with D unresolved. CDR1 SGHNT and CDR2 YYREEE come from the germline V gene (reference sequence). The V and J ends lost 7 bases and 4 bases respectively, with 11 bases between them. This CDR3 spans 12 amino acids. The CDR3 spells CASSPRATEAFF. The CDR3 DNA sequence: TGTGCCAGCTCCCCGAGGGCCACTGAAGCTTTCTTT.

This chain uses TRBV7-6 with TRBJ2-5; 8 bases map to TRBD1. CDR1 SGHVS and CDR2 FNYEAQ come from the germline V gene. V shed 5 bases, J shed 3 bases, and the junction held 5 bases outside the gene matches. The CDR3 covers 14 residues. CDR3 sequence reads: CASSPLTGEETQYF. The CDR3 region has the DNA TGTGCCAGCAGCCCCCTGACAGGGGAAGAGACCCAGTACTTC.

This chain joins TRBV2 and TRBJ2-7, with 12 positions matching TRBD2. This CDR3 is 17 amino acids long. Germline CDR1 and CDR2: SNHLY and FYNNEI. The junction had 11 bases not matched to a gene; V was cut back by 6 bases and J by 2 bases. The CDR3 DNA sequence: TGTGCCAGCAGGGACCGACTAGCGGGAGCAGTAACCTACGAGCAGTACTTC. This gives the protein CASRDRLAGAVTYEQYF.

The chain employs TRBV21-1 and TRBJ1-1; the DNA was not compared with TRBD1, the D call given in the table. TRBV21-1 is tagged as a pseudogene. The CDR3 covers 12 residues. CDR3 residues: CAKTGIVTEAFF. The CDR3 DNA reads TGTGCCAAGACAGGGATCGTCACTGAAGCTTTCTTT.

The chain uses TRBV11-3 and TRBJ2-1; TRBD2 is a possible D gene (6 bases). The CDR3 spans 14 residues. The germline V and J ends were trimmed by 5 bases and 1 base, with 9 bases remaining between them. CDR1 and CDR2 (germline): SGHNT, YENEEA. The CDR3 here is CASSPGTSYNEQFF. The CDR3 nucleotides read TGTGCCAGCAGCCCGGGGACTTCCTACAATGAGCAGTTCTTC.

J is TRBJ2-2 and V is TRBV9; possibly TRBD1 for D (5 bases). The CDR3 runs to 15 residues. The germline V and J ends were trimmed by 0 bases and 3 bases, with 9 bases remaining between them. Germline assignment: CDR1 SGDLS and CDR2 YYNGEE. Here the CDR3 DNA reads TGTGCCAGCAGCGTAGTAGGGGAAGACACCGGGGAGCTGTTTTTT. This sequence encodes CASSVVGEDTGELFF.

V is TRBV6-5 and J is TRBJ2-7; the match to TRBD1 covers 9 bases. Germline CDR1 MNHEY, CDR2 SVGAGI. The CDR3 spans 14 residues. V shed 6 bases, J shed 4 bases, and the junction held 7 bases outside the gene matches. CDR3 protein: CASSLGDREYEQYF. The CDR3 DNA is TGTGCCAGCAGCCTGGGGGACAGGGAATACGAGCAGTACTTC.

The chain joins TRBV5-6 to TRBJ1-1; D might be TRBD1 (6 bases). The V and J ends lost 2 bases and 8 bases respectively, with 13 bases between them. From germline, CDR1 is SGHDT and CDR2 YYEEEE. The CDR3 loop spans 13 amino acids. DNA of the CDR3: TGTGCCAGCAGCTTTACAGGGAGAGACGAAGCTTTCTTT. As protein: CASSFTGRDEAFF.